The sequence of this TCR beta chain was determined in a study of T cell responses to AZD1222 COVID-19 vaccine. This CDR3 is 14 amino acids long. Between the trimmed V and J ends, which lost 5 bases and 4 bases, there was a span of 11 bases. CDR1 and CDR2 from the germline V gene are SEHNR and FQNEAQ (reference sequence). The repertoire was sequenced with immunoSEQ multiplex PCR; TCRdb's copy has only in-frame clones and lacks some. The sample carries 77,000 or so clones, around 90% recorded once. This sequence joins TRBV7-9 and TRBJ1-4; D remains unclear. The origin of this receptor is an adult who received the AZD1222 COVID-19 vaccine. Specimen: peripheral blood, collected 28 days after the second AZD1222 dose. The CDR3 region is CASSPGRDNEKLFF. CDR3 nucleotide sequence: TGTGCCAGCAGCCCGGGGAGGGATAATGAAAAACTGTTTTTT.